The sequence of this TCR beta chain was determined in a study of Graves' ophthalmopathy and Graves' hyperthyroidism. This clonotype was seen repeatedly, ten times or more. What it binds is not known. This CDR3 has 16 residues. V was clipped by 2 bases and J by 1 base, with 14 bases between them. CDR1 and CDR2 (germline): ENHRY, SYGVKD. Ophthalmopathy was moderately-to-severely active, CAS at least 3, NOSPECS at least 4, lasting under 3 months. Patients were excluded if they had other autoimmune diseases or uncontrolled infections, and likewise if pregnancy or lactation applied. Reliance was placed on clinical symptoms, serum thyroxine, TRAb, thyroid ultrasound and orbital computed tomography for diagnosis. Findings and caveats of the study: Appearing in blood as well were most expanded thyroid clonotypes above 0.001 frequency.

Amplification of the TCR beta CDR3 regions used RNA transcripts (as template). First-round RT-PCR used HTBI primers; second-round multiplex PCR followed. TCRdb used MiXCR to reprocess the multiplex PCR reads, holding one entry per CDR3 protein. The sample contains about 170,000 distinct CDR3 sequences, 30% to 45% of which appear only once. The sequence derives from a woman in her thirties or forties with Graves' ophthalmopathy. The V and J genes are TRBV10-3 and TRBJ2-5, with D tentatively TRBD1 (6 bases). The sample was peripheral blood. The CDR3 DNA reads TGTGCCATCAGTGAGAGGGGATCGGACAGCCAAGAGACCCAGTACTTC. It is translated as CAISERGSDSQETQYF.